This T cell receptor beta chain emerged from a study of CD8 T cells in ankylosing spondylitis. Broader study findings: Disease-associated clonotypes exhibited CD8+ identity and were relatively infrequent in peripheral blood. There was reportedly significant enrichment of clones that were disease-linked in matched ankylosing spondylitis synovial fluid.

Germline V CDR1 and CDR2: SGHRS, YFSETQ. Trimming took 5 bases from V and 10 from J; bases not matched to a gene: 6. The CDR3 sequence is 12 residues long. Library preparation for TCR beta used quantitative 5'-RACE with molecular barcodes. MiXCR, run by TCRdb on the 5' RACE reads, gives a single entry per CDR3 protein. The sample includes about 130,000 distinct CDR3 sequences, about 13% of them seen just once. There are many counts of this clonotype. The antigen remains unidentified. The rearrangement uses TRBV5-1 and TRBJ2-3, with 8 bases that match TRBD2. The TCR originated in a female donor with ankylosing spondylitis or in good health (not recorded which). Sequenced sample: blood, either unsorted or a sorted T cell fraction (not recorded which). The CDR3 spells CASREGTSAQYF. DNA for the CDR3: TGCGCCAGCAGGGAGGGGACTAGTGCGCAGTATTTT.